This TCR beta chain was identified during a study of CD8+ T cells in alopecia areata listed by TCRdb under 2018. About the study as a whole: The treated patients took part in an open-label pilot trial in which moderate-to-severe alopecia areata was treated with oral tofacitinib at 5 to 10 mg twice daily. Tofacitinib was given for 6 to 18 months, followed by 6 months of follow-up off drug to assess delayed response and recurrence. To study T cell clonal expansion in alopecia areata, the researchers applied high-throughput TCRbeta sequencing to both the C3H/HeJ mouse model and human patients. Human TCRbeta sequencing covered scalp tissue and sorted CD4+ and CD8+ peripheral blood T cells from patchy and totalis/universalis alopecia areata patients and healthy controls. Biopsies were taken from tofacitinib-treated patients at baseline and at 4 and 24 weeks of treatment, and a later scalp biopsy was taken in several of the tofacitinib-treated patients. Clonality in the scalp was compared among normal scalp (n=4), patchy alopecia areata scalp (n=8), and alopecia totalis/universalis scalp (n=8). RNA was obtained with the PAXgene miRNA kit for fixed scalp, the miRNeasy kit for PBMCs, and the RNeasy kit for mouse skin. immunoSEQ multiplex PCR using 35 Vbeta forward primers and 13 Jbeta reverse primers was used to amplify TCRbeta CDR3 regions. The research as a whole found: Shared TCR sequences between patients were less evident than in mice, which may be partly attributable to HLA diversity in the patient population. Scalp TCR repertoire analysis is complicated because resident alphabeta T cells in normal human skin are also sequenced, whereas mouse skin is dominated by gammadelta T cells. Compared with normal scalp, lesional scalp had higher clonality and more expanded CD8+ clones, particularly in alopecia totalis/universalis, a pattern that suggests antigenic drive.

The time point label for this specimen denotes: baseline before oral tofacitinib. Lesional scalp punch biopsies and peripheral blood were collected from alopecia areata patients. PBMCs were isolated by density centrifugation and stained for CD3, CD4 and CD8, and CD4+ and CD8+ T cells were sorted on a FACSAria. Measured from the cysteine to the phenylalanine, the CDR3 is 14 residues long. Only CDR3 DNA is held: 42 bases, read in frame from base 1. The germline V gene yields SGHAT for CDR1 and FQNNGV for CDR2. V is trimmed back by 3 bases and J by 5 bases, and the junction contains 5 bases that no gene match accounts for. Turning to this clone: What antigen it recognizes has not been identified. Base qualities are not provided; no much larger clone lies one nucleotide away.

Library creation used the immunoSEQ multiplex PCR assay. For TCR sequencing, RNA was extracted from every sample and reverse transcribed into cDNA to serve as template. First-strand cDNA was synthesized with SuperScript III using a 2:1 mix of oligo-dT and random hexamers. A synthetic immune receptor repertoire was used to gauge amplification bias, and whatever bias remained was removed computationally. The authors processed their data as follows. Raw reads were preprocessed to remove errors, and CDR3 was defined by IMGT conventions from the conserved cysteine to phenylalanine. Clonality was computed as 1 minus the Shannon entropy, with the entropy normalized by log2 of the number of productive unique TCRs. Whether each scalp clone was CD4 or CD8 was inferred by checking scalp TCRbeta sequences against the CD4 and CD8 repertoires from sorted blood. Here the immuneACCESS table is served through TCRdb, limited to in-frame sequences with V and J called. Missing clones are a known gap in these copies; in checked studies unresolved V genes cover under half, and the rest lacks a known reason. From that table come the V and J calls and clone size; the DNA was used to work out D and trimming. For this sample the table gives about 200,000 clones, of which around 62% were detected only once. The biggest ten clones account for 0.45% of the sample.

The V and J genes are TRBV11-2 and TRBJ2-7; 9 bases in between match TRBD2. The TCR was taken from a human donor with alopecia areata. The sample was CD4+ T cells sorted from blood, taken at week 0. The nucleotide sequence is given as TGTGCCAGCAGCTTGCTGGCTAGCGGGAACGAGCAGTACTTC. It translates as CASSLLASGNEQYF.